The clone carrying this T cell receptor (beta chain) is medium-sized within its sample. Its antigen remains unidentified. Using roughly 16 ng of total RNA, TCR libraries were made with the QIAseq Immune Repertoire TCR panel. MiXCR, run by TCRdb on the reads, gives a single entry per CDR3 protein. The table includes about 840 distinct CDR3 sequences, about 10% detected once. These data are taken from a study of circulating CD8 cells and anti-PD-1 response in melanoma. Findings of the study overall: Diversity ranked highest in DNEG and lowest in TIGIT subsets. At M1, fewer than 7% of TRB clonotypes appeared in multiple subsets. Peptide assays on expanded sorted subsets replaced tumor-based reactivity testing.

Four subsets defined by PD-1 and/or TIGIT were sorted from live CD3+CD8+TCRalphabeta+ cells. Germline CDR1 is DFQATT and CDR2 is SNEGSKA (reference sequence). The CDR3 is 16 residues long. J was trimmed by 2 bases and V by 0 bases; bases with no gene match: 9. Sequencing was performed on CD8+ T cells from PBMCs, taken at baseline or after one month of anti-PD-1 therapy (not recorded which). The receptor was isolated from a human donor with melanoma. The chain links TRBV20-1 to TRBJ2-7; 8 bases line up with TRBD2. The CDR3 region has the DNA TGCAGTGCTAGAGATGTCGGGGGGGCGCTCACCTACGAGCAGTACTTC. It yields the protein CSARDVGGALTYEQYF.